The 27 T cell receptor beta chains reported below all come from one sample, sequenced in a study of cytomegalovirus exposure and HLA in healthy donors (dated by TCRdb to about 2017). The library was produced with the immunoSEQ multiplex PCR assay. For the multiplex PCR, a mixture combining 60 forward primers for TCR Vbeta segments and 13 reverse primers for TCR Jbeta segments was used. TCRdb took over this immuneACCESS table, retaining in-frame rearrangements with V and J assigned. Such tables are incomplete; in checked studies, under half of the missing clones stem from an unresolved V gene, and the remainder is unexplained. Here the sample has about 90,000 clones; about 69% occur a single time. About 16% of the sample is in the top ten clones. Material: PBMCs. All receptors derive from a young woman in good health and CMV-seropositive.

V gene TRBV7-6 combines with J gene TRBJ2-5; 12 nucleotides agree with TRBD2. Per germline, CDR1 SGHVS and CDR2 FNYEAQ. This CDR3 comprises 14 residues. Trimming removed 4 bases from V and 7 bases from J; junction bases left unmatched: 4. The CDR3 loop is CASSSSGRVGTQYF. CDR3 nucleotides: TGTGCCAGCAGCTCTAGCGGGAGGGTCGGGACCCAGTACTTC. Together with reference TRBV7-6 and TRBJ2-5, the CDR3 gives the full variable domain: GAGVSQSPRYKVTKRGQDVALRCDPISGHVSLYWYRQALGQGPEFLTYFNYEAQQDKSGLPNDRFSAERPEGSISTLTIQRTEQRDSAMYRCASSSSGRVGTQYFGPGTRLLVL.

The chain combines TRBV27 with TRBJ2-1; 10 nucleotides match TRBD2. The germline V gene has CDR1 MNHEY and CDR2 SMNVEV (reference sequence). V shed 5 bases, J shed 5 bases, and the junction held 18 bases outside the gene matches. The CDR3 length is 19 residues. The CDR3, as DNA: TGTGCCAGCAGTCCCCTCCCCGTCGCTAGCGGGGGAACGCACAATGAGCAGTTCTTC. This codes for CASSPLPVASGGTHNEQFF.

The chain couples TRBV9 to TRBJ2-7; D perhaps matches TRBD1 (6 bases). Germline assignment: CDR1 SGDLS and CDR2 YYNGEE. Trimming cost V 4 bases and J 3 bases, with 11 bases left between them. There are 13 residues in the CDR3. The CDR3 is CASSPDSFYEQYF. The CDR3 DNA sequence: TGTGCCAGCAGCCCGGACAGCTTCTACGAGCAGTACTTC.

Worth noting for this clone: Other DNA sequences in this specimen translate into the identical CDR3. The rearrangement uses TRBV18 and TRBJ2-2; 10 nucleotides agree with TRBD1. CDR1 KGHSH and CDR2 LQKENI come from the germline V gene. This CDR3 region has 16 residues. After removal of 3 bases from V and 3 bases from J, the junction contained 4 bases not matched to a gene. CDR3 sequence reads: CASSPRQGADTGELFF. In DNA, the CDR3 is TGTGCCAGCTCACCGAGACAGGGGGCTGACACCGGGGAGCTGTTTTTT.

The genes are TRBV15 and TRBJ2-5, with D tentatively TRBD2 (7 bases). The CDR3 has 16 residues. Per the germline V gene, CDR1 is LNHNV and CDR2 is YYDKDF (reference sequence). Trimming took off 0 bases at V and 6 bases at J, with 17 bases between the two ends. CDR3 DNA sequence: TGTGCCACCAGCAGAGATGCCCGGGGGGCGGGGAAGACCCAGTACTTC. This gives the protein CATSRDARGAGKTQYF.

The chain links TRBV2 to TRBJ2-1; 10 positions match TRBD2. Trimming took 7 bases from V and 2 from J; bases not matched to a gene: 5. Germline lookup yields CDR1 SNHLY and CDR2 FYNNEI. The CDR3 consists of 15 residues. This CDR3 reads CASMILAGTYNEQFF. CDR3 DNA sequence: TGTGCCAGCATGATACTAGCGGGGACCTACAATGAGCAGTTCTTC.

The chain joins TRBV18 to TRBJ2-2; TRBD1 matches at 10 bases. Germline trimming cut 3 bases from V and 1 base from J; bases unmatched to any gene: 5. CDR3 size: 17 residues. Per germline, CDR1 KGHSH and CDR2 LQKENI. The CDR3 nucleotides are TGTGCCAGCTCACCCCTGGACAGGGGGAGGAACACCGGGGAGCTGTTTTTT. Its translation is CASSPLDRGRNTGELFF.

The rearrangement joins TRBV18 to TRBJ2-7, with 7 bases matching TRBD2. CDR3 size: 15 residues. Germline V lookup: CDR1 KGHSH, CDR2 LQKENI. V lost 3 bases and J lost 1; bases outside the gene matches: 6. The CDR3 coding sequence is TGTGCCAGCTCACCCTATAGCGGGCGATCCTACGAGCAGTACTTC. As protein: CASSPYSGRSYEQYF.

The J gene is TRBJ1-1, the V gene TRBV10-3; TRBD1 is a possible D gene (5 bases). This CDR3 has 15 residues. V dropped 2 bases and J dropped 1 base, with 11 bases sitting between them. Germline V gives CDR1 ENHRY, CDR2 SYGVKD. Here the CDR3 reads CAISERAGGNTEAFF. In DNA form, the CDR3 reads TGTGCCATCAGTGAGCGGGCGGGGGGGAACACTGAAGCTTTCTTT.

The chain links TRBV7-8 to TRBJ2-2, with D tentatively TRBD1 (6 bases). The V and J ends lost 7 bases and 1 base respectively, with 13 bases between them. The CDR3 is made up of 15 amino acids. Germline CDR1 reads SGHVS; CDR2 reads FQNEAQ. CDR3: CASTHWGQNTGELFF. CDR3 bases: TGTGCCAGCACCCATTGGGGGCAGAACACCGGGGAGCTGTTTTTT.

V is TRBV18 and J is TRBJ1-5; D ambiguous. Trimming shortened V by 3 bases and J by 4 bases, and 7 bases separated the two germline ends. This CDR3 comprises 13 residues. Germline loops: CDR1 KGHSH, CDR2 LQKENI. CDR3 in amino acids: CASSPNRNQPQHF. CDR3 sequence (DNA): TGTGCCAGCTCACCCAATCGGAATCAGCCCCAGCATTTT.

The V gene is TRBV21-1, the J gene TRBJ1-5; TRBD1, the D gene given by the table, was not confirmed from the DNA. TRBV21-1 is an annotated pseudogene. CDR3 size: 20 residues. The CDR3, as DNA: TGTGCCAGCAGCAAAGTCTCCAGCCGCAAGTCCAGGGAACGCAATCAGCCCCAGCATTTT. Translating it yields CASSKVSSRKSRERNQPQHF.

The chain couples TRBV15 to TRBJ1-2, with TRBD1 matching 7 bases. Germline CDR1 and CDR2: LNHNV and YYDKDF (reference sequence). With V trimmed by 1 base and J by 1 base, 9 bases remained unmatched. The CDR3 is 17 residues long. CDR3 DNA: TGTGCCACCAGCAGAGGACGCGGGCAGGGGGATAACTATGGCTACACCTTC. This translates into CATSRGRGQGDNYGYTF.

This chain connects TRBV27 to TRBJ2-7; TRBD1 aligns across 8 bases. The CDR3 covers 14 residues. The V and J ends lost 6 bases and 2 bases, in that order; junction bases with no gene match: 6. CDR1 and CDR2 (germline): MNHEY, SMNVEV (reference sequence). In DNA form, the CDR3 reads TGTGCCAGCAGCCTGCAGGGGGCTCCCTACGAGCAGTACTTC. Its protein product is CASSLQGAPYEQYF.

The V call is TRBV25-1, the J call TRBJ2-2; 7 bases align to TRBD1. Germline trimming cut 2 bases from V and 2 bases from J; bases unmatched to any gene: 2. Germline-derived CDR1 and CDR2 are MGHDK and SYGVNS. The CDR3 totals 15 residues. CDR3 amino acids: CASSENRGNTGELFF. The CDR3 coding sequence is TGTGCCAGCAGTGAAAACAGGGGAAACACCGGGGAGCTGTTTTTT.

This chain links TRBV6-5 with TRBJ2-2; unclear D gene. The CDR3 sequence is 14 residues long. Trimming removed 8 bases at V and 7 bases at J, with 17 bases between. The germline gives CDR1 MNHEY, CDR2 SVGAGI. CDR3 nucleotides: TGTGCCAGCCGCAGACCCCAGGCAGGCGGGGAGCTGTTTTTT. Protein: CASRRPQAGGELFF.

The chain couples TRBV4-3 to TRBJ2-6, with D perhaps matching TRBD2 (6 bases). CDR1 is LGHNA and CDR2 is YSLEER in the germline V gene. Trimming pared 5 bases from V and 2 bases from J, leaving 7 bases between. The CDR3 has 14 amino acids. Here the CDR3 DNA reads TGCGCCAGCAGCGGCGGGGCTGGGGCCAACGTCCTGACTTTC. This sequence encodes CASSGGAGANVLTF.

V and J are TRBV10-3 and TRBJ1-2; 9 positions agree with TRBD1. The CDR3 runs 13 residues. Germline CDR1 and CDR2: ENHRY and SYGVKD. V lost 5 bases to trimming and J lost 6 bases; unmatched junction nucleotides: 4. The CDR3 region has the DNA TGTGCCATCAGTACAGGGGGCGGAGATGGCTACACCTTC. Its protein product is CAISTGGGDGYTF.

The genes are TRBV15 and TRBJ2-7, with D possibly TRBD1 on 6 matching bases. The V gene lost 3 bases and the J gene lost 3 bases, with 12 bases spanning the gap. Germline V gene sequence: CDR1 LNHNV, CDR2 YYDKDF (reference sequence). The CDR3 has 14 amino acids. In DNA form, the CDR3 reads TGTGCCACCAGCAGGCCCATACAGGGCTACGAGCAGTACTTC. It translates to CATSRPIQGYEQYF.

The rearrangement joins TRBV4-2 to TRBJ2-7; D is unresolved. The CDR3 runs 16 residues. With 4 bases removed from V and 6 bases from J, the gap between germline ends came to 22 bases. Per germline, CDR1 LGHNA and CDR2 YNFKEQ. The CDR3: CASSPRIGVGSVEQYF. The CDR3 bases are TGTGCCAGCAGCCCAAGGATAGGAGTAGGAAGCGTCGAGCAGTACTTC.

The chain joins TRBV10-3 to TRBJ1-2; possible D gene TRBD1, 6 bases. The CDR3 has 14 residues. Trimming stripped 6 bases from V and 1 base from J, with 12 bases between. CDR1 and CDR2 from the germline V gene are ENHRY and SYGVKD. CDR3 DNA sequence: TGTGCCATCAGCGCTGGACAGATTAACTATGGCTACACCTTC. This codes for CAISAGQINYGYTF.

This chain connects TRBV5-1 to TRBJ2-5; D may be TRBD1 (6 bases). The CDR3 contains 14 residues. CDR1 is SGHRS, CDR2 YFSETQ, per germline. The germline V and J ends were trimmed by 4 bases and 5 bases, with 15 bases remaining between them. Here the CDR3 reads CASSMTGGVETQYF. CDR3 DNA sequence: TGCGCCAGCAGCATGACAGGAGGAGTTGAGACCCAGTACTTC.

V and J are TRBV27 and TRBJ2-5, with 9 bases aligning to TRBD2. Germline values: CDR1 MNHEY, CDR2 SMNVEV (reference sequence). The ends lost 5 bases at V and 5 bases at J; junction bases unmatched: 9. The CDR3 spans 15 residues. The CDR3 reads CASSRGSGRGETQYF. The CDR3 nucleotides are TGTGCCAGCAGTCGGGGTAGCGGGAGAGGGGAGACCCAGTACTTC.

This clone was counted between two and nine times. The chain combines TRBV6-1 with TRBJ1-3, with D uncertain. The CDR3 loop spans 13 amino acids. Trimming removed 4 bases from V and 4 bases from J, with 8 bases in between. Per germline, CDR1 MNHNS and CDR2 SASEGT. The CDR3 nucleotides read TGTGCCAGCAGTGCCGGGGAGGGAAACACCATATATTTT. Translated, it gives CASSAGEGNTIYF.

The rearrangement uses TRBV29-1 and TRBJ1-2, with a possible D match to TRBD1 (6 bases). CDR1 and CDR2 (germline): SQVTM, ANQGSEA. V was trimmed by 1 base and J by 4 bases, leaving 10 bases between them. CDR3 length: 13 residues. In DNA, the CDR3 is TGCAGCGTTGAAGTAACAGGGCTCTATGGCTACACCTTC. Amino acid sequence: CSVEVTGLYGYTF. Complete variable domain (other parts from reference TRBV29-1 and TRBJ1-2): SAVISQKPSRDICQRGTSLTIQCQVDSQVTMMFWYRQQPGQSLTLIATANQGSEATYESGFVIDKFPISRPNLTFSTLTVSNMSPEDSSIYLCSVEVTGLYGYTFGSGTRLTVV.

The chain uses TRBV5-1 and TRBJ2-5; 7 positions match TRBD2. From germline, CDR1 is SGHRS and CDR2 YFSETQ. V was clipped by 0 bases and J by 3 bases; unmatched bases: 2. This CDR3 contains 14 residues. The CDR3 region has the DNA TGCGCCAGCAGCTTGGTACTAGCGAAAGAGACCCAGTACTTC. Residues: CASSLVLAKETQYF.

This clone was seen a handful of times. The chain links TRBV7-6 to TRBJ1-6, with D unclear. V lost 0 bases to trimming and J lost 0 bases, with 9 bases between them. Germline CDR1 SGHVS, CDR2 FNYEAQ. This CDR3 is built from 17 residues. This CDR3 reads CASSLATRSSYNSPLHF. The DNA of the CDR3 is TGTGCCAGCAGCTTAGCTACCCGGAGCTCCTATAATTCACCCCTCCACTTT.